This T cell receptor (beta chain) is drawn from a study of blood T cell repertoires in COVID-19. Study background: The cDNA or gDNA used as material had been derived from T cells, B-cell-depleted T cells, or PBMCs.

In the authors' methods: The assay estimated nucleated cells by amplifying reference gene primers. Generated by immunoSEQ multiplex PCR, the TCRdb table keeps only in-frame clones and is missing some. That table supplies the V and J calls and clone size; D and trimming were determined from the DNA. The sample comprises roughly 27,000 clones, roughly nine tenths of which are singletons, and roughly a tenth rests with the top ten. The CDR3 is 15 amino acids. The germline V gene encodes CDR1 SGHNT and CDR2 YYREEE (reference sequence). V dropped 0 bases and J dropped 1; count of bases not matched to a gene: 0. This clone has just one count.

The specimen sequenced was peripheral blood. The rearrangement joins TRBV5-4 to TRBJ2-1, with 8 bases matching TRBD1. This sequence originates from a man in his fifties or sixties with acute or convalescent COVID-19. The DNA of the CDR3 is TGTGCCAGCAGCTTGGACAGGGGGTCCTACAATGAGCAGTTCTTC. This codes for CASSLDRGSYNEQFF.